The clone carrying this TCR beta chain was seen a handful of times. These data come from a study of blood T cells in healthy people across ages. The germline CDR1 and CDR2 sequences are PRHDT and FYEKMQ (reference sequence). This CDR3 contains 12 residues. A sample-barcoded 5' primer and a J-beta primer mix were used in a second PCR of about 6 to 11 cycles. TCRdb independently ran MiXCR on the 5' RACE reads; one entry per CDR3 protein. The repertoire consists of roughly 900,000 distinct CDR3 sequences, with about 30% occurring once and the leading ten covering 15% to 20%. This sequence was found in an elderly woman in good health. Input material: blood. This chain connects TRBV13 to TRBJ2-5; D is unclear. The end of the DNA fits TRBJ2-7 better, so the J call may be wrong. The CDR3 spells CASSPGYYEQYF. CDR3 nucleotides: TGTGCCAGCAGCCCGGGTTACTACGAGCAGTACTTC.